A single sample is the source of the 9 T cell receptor beta chains below, sequenced in a study of CD8 T cells in Susac syndrome. Random hexamers were used to reverse transcribe the RNA input (roughly 0.5 to 1 ug). TCRdb independently ran MiXCR on the immunoSEQ multiplex PCR reads; one entry per CDR3 protein. The sample records about 210,000 distinct CDR3 sequences, roughly 92% being singletons. The specimen sequenced was CD4+ T cells from PBMCs. The receptors stem from a human donor in good health.

This clonotype is a singleton in its sample. J is TRBJ2-1 and V is TRBV12-3 or TRBV12-4; D might be TRBD2 (6 bases). V was clipped by 2 bases and J by 10 bases, with 12 bases between them. This CDR3 comprises 13 residues. The CDR3 nucleotides are TGTGCCAGCAGTTTACTAGGGGCGGGGGAGCAGTTCTTC. This sequence encodes CASSLLGAGEQFF.

The rearrangement joins TRBV12-3 or TRBV12-4 to TRBJ1-1, with D possibly being TRBD1 (6 bases). Trimming removed 3 bases from V and 0 bases from J, with 11 bases in between. This CDR3 has 15 residues. CDR3 region: CASSLEGHLNTEAFF. The DNA for the CDR3 is TGTGCCAGCAGTTTGGAGGGACATCTGAACACTGAAGCTTTCTTT.

CDR3 nucleotides: TGCAGTGCGCCCAGGGGGCTCTCAGATACGCAGTATTTT. Translation: CSAPRGLSDTQYF. This chain joins TRBV20-1 and TRBJ2-3; 8 bases fit TRBD1. Germline-derived CDR1 and CDR2 are DFQATT and SNEGSKA (reference sequence). The CDR3 covers 13 residues. V lost 6 bases, J lost 4 bases, and 6 bases stayed unmatched.

The chain combines TRBV5-1 with TRBJ2-7; D may match TRBD1 or TRBD2 (5 bases each). The CDR3 has 13 residues. The ends were cut back, 5 bases at V and 0 bases at J, with 9 bases in the middle. CDR1 is SGHRS, CDR2 YFSETQ, per germline. CDR3 sequence reads: CASSTGTSYEQYF. The CDR3 DNA follows: TGCGCCAGCAGTACCGGGACCTCCTACGAGCAGTACTTC.

This chain uses TRBV25-1 with TRBJ2-1; D is ambiguous. Between the trimmed V and J ends, which lost 3 bases and 6 bases, there was a span of 9 bases. The CDR3 sequence is 13 residues long. The V gene's germline CDR1 is MGHDK and CDR2 SYGVNS. CDR3 DNA sequence: TGTGCCAGCAGTGAGTCACCCATCAATGAGCAGTTCTTC. Amino acid sequence: CASSESPINEQFF. Full variable domain (remainder filled in from reference TRBV25-1 and TRBJ2-1): EADIYQTPRYLVIGTGKKITLECSQTMGHDKMYWYQQDPGMELHLIHYSYGVNSTEKGDLSSESTVSRIRTEHFPLTLESARPSHTSQYLCASSESPINEQFFGPGTRLTVL.

This clonotype was counted a single time. The gene calls are TRBV7-2 and TRBJ1-1; no definite D call. The germline V and J ends were trimmed by 5 bases and 6 bases, with 10 bases remaining between them. Germline CDR1 and CDR2: SGHTA and FQGNSA. This CDR3 comprises 12 residues. The CDR3 region has the DNA TGTGCCAGCAGCCCCGGGAAACCTGAAGCTTTCTTT. This sequence encodes CASSPGKPEAFF.

This rearrangement joins TRBV28 to TRBJ1-2; D perhaps matches TRBD1 (6 bases). The CDR3 length is 14 residues. Trimming stripped 3 bases from V and 4 bases from J, with 12 bases between. Germline CDR1 reads MDHEN; CDR2 reads SYDVKM. The CDR3 region is CASSFGGALYGYTF. The CDR3, as DNA: TGTGCCAGCAGTTTCGGGGGGGCCCTCTATGGCTACACCTTC.

This chain links TRBV6-2 or TRBV6-3 with TRBJ2-3; the D call may be TRBD1 or TRBD2 (5 bases each). Germline V CDR1 and CDR2: MNHEY, SVGEGT. There are 15 residues in the CDR3. The germline V and J ends were trimmed by 2 bases and 1 base, with 10 bases remaining between them. The CDR3 region has the DNA TGTGCCAGCAGTTACGGGGGAAGGGGCACAGATACGCAGTATTTT. It specifies CASSYGGRGTDTQYF.

The chain carries TRBV7-9 and TRBJ1-2; 9 nucleotides align to TRBD1. With 6 bases clipped from V and 2 bases from J, the junction kept 10 bases outside the gene matches. CDR1 is SEHNR, CDR2 FQNEAQ, per germline (reference sequence). The CDR3 covers 16 residues. CDR3 nucleotides: TGTGCCAGCAGTCCCGAGGGACAGGGAAGGAACTATGGCTACACCTTC. Translation gives CASSPEGQGRNYGYTF.